This T cell receptor beta chain was recorded in a study of T cells in Graves' hyperthyroidism and ophthalmopathy. V gave up 4 bases and J gave up 0 bases; unmatched junction bases: 5. CDR3 length: 15 residues. The germline CDR1 and CDR2 sequences are MGHDK and SYGVNS. TCR beta CDR3 regions were amplified from RNA. The TCR CDR3 first-round RT-PCR relied on the HTBI primer set. TCRdb re-analysed the multiplex PCR reads in MiXCR, keeping a single row per CDR3 protein. The data hold around 660,000 distinct CDR3 sequences, with nearly 45% observed a single time. Sequencing input: peripheral blood or thyroid tissue (not recorded which). The TCR was taken from an adult man with Graves' disease, either hyperthyroidism or ophthalmopathy (not recorded which). The V call is TRBV25-1, the J call TRBJ2-5; 7 nucleotides line up with TRBD1. This CDR3 reads CASSAYTGDQETQYF. In DNA, the CDR3 is TGTGCCAGCAGTGCCTATACAGGGGACCAAGAGACCCAGTACTTC.